These 9 T cell receptor beta chains share one sample of origin, sequenced in a study of CD8+ T cells in alopecia areata. Treatment: oral pan-JAK inhibitor, 5-10 mg twice daily. cDNA serving as the sequencing template came from extracted, reverse transcribed RNA. TCRdb's table, derived via immunoSEQ multiplex PCR, lists solely in-frame clones and lacks some. The sample records approximately 210,000 clones, less than 65% being singletons. The sample consisted of CD4+ T cells sorted from blood, taken at week 24, from a patient treated with tofacitinib. The receptors here all came from a human donor with alopecia areata.

The V call is TRBV4-1, the J call TRBJ1-5; possibly TRBD1 for D (6 bases). The CDR3 extends over 16 amino acids. Trimming shortened V by 2 bases and J by 1 base, and 12 bases separated the two germline ends. Looked up from germline, CDR1 is MGHRA and CDR2 is YSYEKL. The CDR3 is CASSQWFGGSNQPQHF. CDR3 sequence (DNA): TGCGCCAGCAGCCAATGGTTTGGGGGCAGCAATCAGCCCCAGCATTTT.

This chain uses TRBV29-1 with TRBJ1-1; 7 nucleotides agree with TRBD1. This CDR3 region has 13 residues. The J segment lost 6 bases and the V segment lost 6 bases, leaving 10 bases of the junction unmatched. The germline V gene encodes CDR1 SQVTM and CDR2 ANQGSEA. The CDR3 protein is CSVVTGVHPEAFF. The CDR3 nucleotides are TGCAGCGTCGTCACAGGGGTACACCCTGAAGCTTTCTTT.

The rearrangement joins TRBV29-1 to TRBJ2-1; D not certain. This CDR3 is built from 14 residues. The germline V gene encodes CDR1 SQVTM and CDR2 ANQGSEA. V was trimmed by 4 bases and J by 0 bases, leaving 10 bases between them. CDR3 bases: TGCAGCGTTGGCGGAAGGAGCTCCTACAATGAGCAGTTCTTC. Translated: CSVGGRSSYNEQFF.

The chain links TRBV15 to TRBJ2-1; weak D call: TRBD2 (6 bases). CDR3 length equals 17 residues. The germline gives CDR1 LNHNV, CDR2 YYDKDF (reference sequence). The V gene lost 1 base and the J gene lost 12 bases, with 25 bases spanning the gap. CDR3 coding DNA: TGTGCCACCAGCAGAGGACCACCGAATACGGGAGACCTGGTGCAGTTCTTC. Amino acid sequence: CATSRGPPNTGDLVQFF.

This clone was observed a handful of times. J is TRBJ1-2 and V is TRBV29-1; a possible D gene is TRBD1 (5 bases). From germline, CDR1 is SQVTM and CDR2 ANQGSEA. The V gene lost 6 bases and the J gene lost 6 bases, with 11 bases spanning the gap. The CDR3 totals 11 residues. This CDR3 reads CSVLAGDGYTF. The CDR3 region has the DNA TGCAGCGTGCTTGCGGGGGATGGCTACACCTTC.

The chain couples TRBV30 to TRBJ1-1, with D perhaps matching TRBD1 (5 bases). The length of the CDR3 is 15 residues. With 1 base removed from V and 5 bases from J, the gap between germline ends came to 17 bases. Germline CDR1 reads GTSNPN; CDR2 reads SVGIG (reference sequence). This CDR3 reads CAWSASTQGRTEAFF. CDR3 bases: TGTGCCTGGAGTGCTTCTACCCAGGGAAGAACTGAAGCTTTCTTT.

V and J are TRBV7-8 and TRBJ1-5; D is ambiguous. V lost 6 bases, J lost 0 bases, and 9 bases lay in between. Germline V gene lookup returns CDR1 SGHVS and CDR2 FQNEAQ. The CDR3 covers 14 residues. The CDR3 nucleotides are TGTGCCAGCAGTCACGGAGATAGCAATCAGCCCCAGCATTTT. Translating it yields CASSHGDSNQPQHF.

This clone is a singleton in its sample. J is TRBJ1-6 and V is TRBV7-6; a possible D gene is TRBD1 (5 bases). The CDR3 runs to 18 residues. The germline V and J ends were trimmed by 1 base and 8 bases, with 21 bases remaining between them. Germline V CDR1 and CDR2: SGHVS, FNYEAQ. Written as DNA, the CDR3 is TGTGCCAGCAGCTTAGGTCTGAGGGGTAGGTCCGCGGATTCACCCCTCCACTTT. Translating it yields CASSLGLRGRSADSPLHF.

A few counts support this clone. The V call is TRBV7-7, the J call TRBJ2-2; D is ambiguous. V dropped 2 bases and J dropped 2 bases, with 3 bases sitting between them. The CDR3 loop spans 13 amino acids. Germline CDR1 is SSHAT and CDR2 is FNYEAQ (reference sequence). CDR3 nucleotide sequence: TGTGCCAGCAGCTTAACAAACACCGGGGAGCTGTTTTTT. Amino acids: CASSLTNTGELFF.